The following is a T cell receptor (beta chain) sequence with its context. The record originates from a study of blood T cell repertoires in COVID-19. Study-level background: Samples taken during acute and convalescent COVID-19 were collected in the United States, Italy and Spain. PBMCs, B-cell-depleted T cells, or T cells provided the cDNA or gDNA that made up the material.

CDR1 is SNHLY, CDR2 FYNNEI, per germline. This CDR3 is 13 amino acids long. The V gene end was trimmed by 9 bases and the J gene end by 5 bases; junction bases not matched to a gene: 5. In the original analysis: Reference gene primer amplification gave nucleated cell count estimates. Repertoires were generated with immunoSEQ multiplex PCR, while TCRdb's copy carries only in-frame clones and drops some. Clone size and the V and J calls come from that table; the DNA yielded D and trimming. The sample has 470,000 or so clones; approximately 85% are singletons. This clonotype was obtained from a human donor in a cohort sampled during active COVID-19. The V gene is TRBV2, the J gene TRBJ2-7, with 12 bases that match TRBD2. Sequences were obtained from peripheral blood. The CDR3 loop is CARRLAGVDEQYF. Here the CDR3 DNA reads TGTGCCAGGAGACTAGCGGGAGTAGACGAGCAGTACTTC. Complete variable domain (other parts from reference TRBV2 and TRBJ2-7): EPEVTQTPSHQVTQMGQEVILRCVPISNHLYFYWYRQILGQKVEFLVSFYNNEISEKSEIFDDQFSVERPDGSNFTLKIRSTKLEDSAMYFCARRLAGVDEQYFGPGTRLTVT.